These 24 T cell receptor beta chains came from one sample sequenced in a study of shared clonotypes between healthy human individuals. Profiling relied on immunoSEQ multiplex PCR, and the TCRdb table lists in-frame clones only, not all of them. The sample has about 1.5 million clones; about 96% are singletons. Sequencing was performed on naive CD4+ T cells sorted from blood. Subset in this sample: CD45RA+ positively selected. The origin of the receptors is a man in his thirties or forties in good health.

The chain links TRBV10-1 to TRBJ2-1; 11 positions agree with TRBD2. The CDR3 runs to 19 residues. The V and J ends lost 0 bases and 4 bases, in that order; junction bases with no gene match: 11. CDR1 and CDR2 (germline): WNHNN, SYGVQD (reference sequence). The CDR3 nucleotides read TGCGCCAGCAGTGAGTCGATAGGGCTAGCGGGAGGATTTTACAATGAGCAGTTCTTC. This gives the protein CASSESIGLAGGFYNEQFF.

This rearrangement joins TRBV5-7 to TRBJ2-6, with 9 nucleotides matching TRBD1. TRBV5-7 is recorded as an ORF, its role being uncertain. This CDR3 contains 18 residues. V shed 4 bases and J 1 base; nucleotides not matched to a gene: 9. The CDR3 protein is CASSPRDRELSGANVLTF. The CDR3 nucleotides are TGTGCCAGCAGCCCTCGGGACAGGGAGCTGTCTGGGGCCAACGTCCTGACTTTC.

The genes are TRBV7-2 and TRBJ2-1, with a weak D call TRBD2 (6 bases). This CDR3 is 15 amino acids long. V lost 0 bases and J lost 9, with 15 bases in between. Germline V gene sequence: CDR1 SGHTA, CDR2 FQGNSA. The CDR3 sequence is CASSLAPGLPLEQFF. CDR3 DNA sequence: TGTGCCAGCAGCTTAGCCCCGGGACTCCCCCTTGAGCAGTTCTTC.

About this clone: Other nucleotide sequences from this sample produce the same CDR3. CDR3 protein: CASKGSSYNEQFF. The CDR3, as DNA: TGTGCCAGTAAAGGGAGCTCCTACAATGAGCAGTTCTTC. The chain has TRBV19 and TRBJ2-1; D is possibly TRBD2 (5 bases). Deletions cut 7 bases from V and 0 bases from J, with 7 bases between. CDR3 length: 13 residues. CDR1 LNHDA and CDR2 SQIVND come from the germline V gene (reference sequence).

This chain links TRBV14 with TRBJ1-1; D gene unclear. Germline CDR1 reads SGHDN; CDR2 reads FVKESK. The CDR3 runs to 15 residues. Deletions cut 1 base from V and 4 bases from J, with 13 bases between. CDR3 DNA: TGTGCCAGCAGCCAAGTTGAAGGGTCCGGCACTGAAGCTTTCTTT. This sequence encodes CASSQVEGSGTEAFF.

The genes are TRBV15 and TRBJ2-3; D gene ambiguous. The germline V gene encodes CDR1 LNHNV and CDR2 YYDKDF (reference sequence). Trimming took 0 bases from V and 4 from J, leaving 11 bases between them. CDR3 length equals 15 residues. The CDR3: CATSRDLGVADTQYF. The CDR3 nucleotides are TGTGCCACCAGCAGAGATTTAGGAGTTGCAGATACGCAGTATTTT.

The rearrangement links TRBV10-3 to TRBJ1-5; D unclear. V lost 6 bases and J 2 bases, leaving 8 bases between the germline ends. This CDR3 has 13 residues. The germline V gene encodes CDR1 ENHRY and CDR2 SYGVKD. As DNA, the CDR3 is TGTGCCATCAGGGAGGGAGGCAATCAGCCCCAGCATTTT. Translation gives CAIREGGNQPQHF.

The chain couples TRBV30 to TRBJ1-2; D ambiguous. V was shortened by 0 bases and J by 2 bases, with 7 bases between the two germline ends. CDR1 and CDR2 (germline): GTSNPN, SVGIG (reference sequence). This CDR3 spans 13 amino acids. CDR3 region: CAWSVRSNYGYTF. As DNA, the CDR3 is TGTGCCTGGAGTGTACGTTCCAACTATGGCTACACCTTC.

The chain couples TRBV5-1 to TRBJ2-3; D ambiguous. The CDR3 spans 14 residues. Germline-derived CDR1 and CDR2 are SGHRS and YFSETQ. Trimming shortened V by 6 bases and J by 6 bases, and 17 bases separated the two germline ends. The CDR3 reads CASKSSGGGDTQYF. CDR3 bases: TGCGCCAGCAAATCCTCGGGTGGTGGGGATACGCAGTATTTT.

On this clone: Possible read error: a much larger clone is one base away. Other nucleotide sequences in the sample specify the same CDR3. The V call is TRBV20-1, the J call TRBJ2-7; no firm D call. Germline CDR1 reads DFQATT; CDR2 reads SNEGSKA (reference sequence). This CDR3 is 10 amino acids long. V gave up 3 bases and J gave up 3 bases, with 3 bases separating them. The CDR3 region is CSASDYEQYF. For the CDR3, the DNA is TGCAGTGCTAGTGACTACGAGCAGTACTTC.

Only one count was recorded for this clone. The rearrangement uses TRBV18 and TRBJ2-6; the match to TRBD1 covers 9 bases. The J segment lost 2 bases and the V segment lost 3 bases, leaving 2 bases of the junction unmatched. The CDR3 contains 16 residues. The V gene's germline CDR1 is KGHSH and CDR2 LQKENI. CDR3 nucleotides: TGTGCCAGCTCACCTACAGGGGGCGCTGGGGCCAACGTCCTGACTTTC. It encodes CASSPTGGAGANVLTF.

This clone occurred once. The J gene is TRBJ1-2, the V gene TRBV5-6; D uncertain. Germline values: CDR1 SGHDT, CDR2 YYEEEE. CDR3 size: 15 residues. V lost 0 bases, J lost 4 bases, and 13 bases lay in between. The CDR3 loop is CASSLDRWATYGYTF. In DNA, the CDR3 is TGTGCCAGCAGCTTGGATAGGTGGGCGACCTATGGCTACACCTTC.

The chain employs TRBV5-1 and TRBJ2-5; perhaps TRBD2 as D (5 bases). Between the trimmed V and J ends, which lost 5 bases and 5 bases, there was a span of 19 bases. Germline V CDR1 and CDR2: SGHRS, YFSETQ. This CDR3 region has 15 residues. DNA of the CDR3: TGCGCCAGCAGGCCCGACGGCCCCCGCGGGGAGACCCAGTACTTC. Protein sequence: CASRPDGPRGETQYF.

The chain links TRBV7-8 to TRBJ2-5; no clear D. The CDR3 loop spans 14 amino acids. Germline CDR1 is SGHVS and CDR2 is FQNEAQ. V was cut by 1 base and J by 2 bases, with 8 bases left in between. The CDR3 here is CASSLVGIQETQYF. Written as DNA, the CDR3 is TGTGCCAGCAGCTTAGTTGGGATTCAAGAGACCCAGTACTTC. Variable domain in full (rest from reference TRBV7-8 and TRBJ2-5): GAGVSQSPRYKVAKRGQDVALRCDPISGHVSLFWYQQALGQGPEFLTYFQNEAQLDKSGLPSDRFFAERPEGSVSTLKIQRTQQEDSAVYLCASSLVGIQETQYFGPGTRLLVL.

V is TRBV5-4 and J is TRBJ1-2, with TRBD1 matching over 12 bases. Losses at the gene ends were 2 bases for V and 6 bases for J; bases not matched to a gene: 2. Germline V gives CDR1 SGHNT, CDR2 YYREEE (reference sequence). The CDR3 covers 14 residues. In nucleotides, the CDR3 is TGTGCCAGCAGCTTAGGGACAGGGGGCGATGGCTACACCTTC. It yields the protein CASSLGTGGDGYTF. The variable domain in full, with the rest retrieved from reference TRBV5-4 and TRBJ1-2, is ETGVTQSPTHLIKTRGQQVTLRCSSQSGHNTVSWYQQALGQGPQFIFQYYREEENGRGNFPPRFSGLQFPNYSSELNVNALELDDSALYLCASSLGTGGDGYTFGSGTRLTVV.

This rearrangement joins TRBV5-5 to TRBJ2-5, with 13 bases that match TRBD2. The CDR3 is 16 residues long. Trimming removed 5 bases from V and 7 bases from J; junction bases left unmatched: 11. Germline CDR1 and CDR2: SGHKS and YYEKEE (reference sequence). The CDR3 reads CASRTGTSGKVGTQYF. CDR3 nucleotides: TGTGCCAGCAGAACTGGGACTAGCGGGAAAGTGGGGACCCAGTACTTC.

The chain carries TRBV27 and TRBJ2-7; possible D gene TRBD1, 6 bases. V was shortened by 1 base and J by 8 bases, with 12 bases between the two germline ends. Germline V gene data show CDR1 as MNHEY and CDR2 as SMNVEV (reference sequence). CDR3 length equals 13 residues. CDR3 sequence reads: CASSLLYREQQYF. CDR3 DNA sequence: TGTGCCAGCAGTTTATTATACAGGGAGCAGCAGTACTTC.

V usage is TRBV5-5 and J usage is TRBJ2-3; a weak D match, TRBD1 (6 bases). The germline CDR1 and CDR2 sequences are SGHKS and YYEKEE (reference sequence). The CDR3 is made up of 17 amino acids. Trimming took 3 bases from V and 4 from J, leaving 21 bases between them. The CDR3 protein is CASSSGLLGALSDTQYF. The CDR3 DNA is TGTGCCAGCAGCTCGGGTCTGTTGGGGGCGCTTTCAGATACGCAGTATTTT.

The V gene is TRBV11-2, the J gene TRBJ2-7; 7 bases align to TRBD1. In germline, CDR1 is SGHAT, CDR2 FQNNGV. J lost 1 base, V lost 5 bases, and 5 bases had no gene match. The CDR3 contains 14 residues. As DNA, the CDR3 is TGTGCCAGCAGCCAGGGGGTATGGTCCTACGAGCAGTACTTC. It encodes CASSQGVWSYEQYF.

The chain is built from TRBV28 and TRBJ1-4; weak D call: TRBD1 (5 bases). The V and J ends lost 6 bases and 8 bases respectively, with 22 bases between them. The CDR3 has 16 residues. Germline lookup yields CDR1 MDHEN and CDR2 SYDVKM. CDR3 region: CASSPLLGGALEKLFF. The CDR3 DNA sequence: TGTGCCAGCAGCCCTTTATTGGGAGGGGCGTTGGAAAAACTGTTTTTT.

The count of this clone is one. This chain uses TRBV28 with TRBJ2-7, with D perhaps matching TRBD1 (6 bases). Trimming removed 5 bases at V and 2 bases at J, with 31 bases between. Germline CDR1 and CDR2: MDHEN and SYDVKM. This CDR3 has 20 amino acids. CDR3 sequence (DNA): TGTGCCAGCAGTAATAGCAACAGGGTATCGGTTTTAGTCCCCGCCTACGAGCAGTACTTC. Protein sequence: CASSNSNRVSVLVPAYEQYF.

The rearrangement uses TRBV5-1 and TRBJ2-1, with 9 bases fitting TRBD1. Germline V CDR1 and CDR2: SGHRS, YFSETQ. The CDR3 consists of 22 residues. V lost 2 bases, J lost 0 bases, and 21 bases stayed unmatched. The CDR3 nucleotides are TGCGCCAGCAGCTTTGGAACCGGGACAGGGTCCCTCTCAGGCTTCTCCTACAATGAGCAGTTCTTC. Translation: CASSFGTGTGSLSGFSYNEQFF.

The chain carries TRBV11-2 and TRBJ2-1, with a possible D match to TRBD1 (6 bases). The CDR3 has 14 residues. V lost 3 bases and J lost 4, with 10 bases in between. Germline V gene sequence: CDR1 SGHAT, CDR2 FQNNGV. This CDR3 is CASSLQGIYNEQFF. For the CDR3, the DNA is TGTGCCAGCAGCTTGCAGGGGATTTACAATGAGCAGTTCTTC.

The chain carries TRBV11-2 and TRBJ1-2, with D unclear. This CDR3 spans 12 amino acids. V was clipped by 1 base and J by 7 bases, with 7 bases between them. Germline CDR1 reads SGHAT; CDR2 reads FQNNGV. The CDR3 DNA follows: TGTGCCAGCAGCTTAGCGGGGTTTGGCTACACCTTC. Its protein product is CASSLAGFGYTF.